This T cell receptor beta chain was recovered during a study of OX40 agonist ivuxolimab in advanced cancers. Study overall: Patients with prior anti-PD-1, anti-PD-L1 or anti-CTLA-4 therapy were eligible; about 40% had some. General study points: Among expanded peripheral T cells, antigen specificity went undetermined.

V gave up 5 bases and J gave up 7 bases; unmatched junction bases: 6. CDR1 and CDR2 from the germline V gene are LNHDA and SQIVND (reference sequence). This CDR3 has 15 residues. Excluded were patients having autoimmune disease history or systemic immunosuppression. TCRdb's table, derived via immunoSEQ multiplex PCR, lists solely in-frame clones and lacks some. The sample shows roughly 90,000 clones, approximately 90% of them seen only once. This clone was recorded a few times. The antigen remains unidentified. This receptor was obtained from an adult with an advanced solid tumor such as melanoma, head and neck, liver or kidney cancer. This chain connects TRBV19 to TRBJ1-5; TRBD1 aligns across 12 bases. The specimen was CD4+ or CD8+ T cells sorted from blood, collected in a trial of the OX40 agonist ivuxolimab. CDR3 sequence (DNA): TGTGCCAGTAGTCCCCGGGACAGGGGGCCACAGCCCCAGCATTTT. This gives the protein CASSPRDRGPQPQHF.